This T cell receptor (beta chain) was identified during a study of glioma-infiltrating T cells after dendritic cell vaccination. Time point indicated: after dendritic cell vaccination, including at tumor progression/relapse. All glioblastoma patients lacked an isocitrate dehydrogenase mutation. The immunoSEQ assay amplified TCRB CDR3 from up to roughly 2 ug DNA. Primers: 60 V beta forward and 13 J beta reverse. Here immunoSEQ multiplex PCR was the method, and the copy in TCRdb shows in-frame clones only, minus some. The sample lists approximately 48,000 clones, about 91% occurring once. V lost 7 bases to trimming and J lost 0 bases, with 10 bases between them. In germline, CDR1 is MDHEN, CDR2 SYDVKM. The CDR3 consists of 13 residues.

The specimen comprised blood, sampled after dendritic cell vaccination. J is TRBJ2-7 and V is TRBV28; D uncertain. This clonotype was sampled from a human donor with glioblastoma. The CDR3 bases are TGTGCCAGCATTGGGCTCTACTCCTACGAGCAGTACTTC. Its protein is CASIGLYSYEQYF.